Included here is one T cell receptor beta chain sequence, with context. The antigen remains unidentified. Assay used: immunoSEQ multiplex PCR; TCRdb lists only in-frame clones, some missing. In the table there are about 120,000 clones, around 89% of which are singletons. The germline gives CDR1 MNHNY, CDR2 SVGAGI (reference sequence). The ends lost 10 bases at V and 8 bases at J; junction bases unmatched: 7. The CDR3 totals 11 residues. The data derive from a study of T cell responses to AZD1222 COVID-19 vaccine. Findings and caveats of the study: There were vaccine-associated CD4 TCRs across spike, dominant at 160-218 and 743-854. Repertoires were sampled only after the peak T cell response. There were mostly white British donors and more females than males, and clonal diversity was possibly underestimated. Spike-specific TCR breadth and depth both grew after two AZD1222 doses.

This material consisted of peripheral blood, taken 28 days after the second AZD1222 dose. The rearrangement joins TRBV6-6 to TRBJ1-1, with TRBD1 matching over 7 bases. This TCR was sampled from an adult who received the AZD1222 COVID-19 vaccine. Written as DNA, the CDR3 is TGTGCCACCGAGACAGGGAGGGAAGCTTTCTTT. Its translation is CATETGREAFF.